This T cell receptor (beta chain) was sequenced for a study of blood T cell repertoires in COVID-19. V dropped 0 bases and J dropped 7; count of bases not matched to a gene: 9. This CDR3 region has 15 residues. Germline CDR1 and CDR2: SGDLS and YYNGEE. Authors' analysis steps: Reference gene primer amplification gave nucleated cell count estimates. Repertoires were generated with immunoSEQ multiplex PCR, while TCRdb's copy carries only in-frame clones and drops some. V, J and clone size derive from that table, while D and trimming were established from the DNA sequence. Among over 100,000 clones, roughly 82% were seen once, and the ten largest hold about 5%.

This sequence originates from a man between 60 and 75 years old with acute or convalescent COVID-19. Specimen: peripheral blood. The chain employs TRBV9 and TRBJ1-2; 7 nucleotides align to TRBD1. The CDR3: CASSVEGQGVGGYTF. CDR3 DNA sequence: TGTGCCAGCAGCGTAGAGGGCCAGGGGGTAGGTGGCTACACCTTC.